This TCR beta chain was captured by sequencing in a study of OX40 agonist ivuxolimab in advanced cancers. Study information: Ivuxolimab doses were 0.01, 0.1, 0.3, 1.5, 3 or 10 mg/kg every 2 weeks. Participants, around 80% male, averaged approximately 56 years of age, ranging from about 23 to 90.

If patients had autoimmune disease history or systemic immunosuppression, they were excluded. Libraries were prepared by immunoSEQ multiplex PCR; TCRdb keeps only in-frame clonotypes and omits some of them. The sample has about 62,000 clones, around nine tenths seen once. The clonotype comes from an adult with an advanced solid tumor such as melanoma, head and neck, liver or kidney cancer. Specimen: CD4+ or CD8+ T cells sorted from blood, collected in a trial of the OX40 agonist ivuxolimab.

The CDR3 here is CASSAGTGAYEQYF. The CDR3 DNA reads TGTGCCAGTAGTGCCGGGACAGGGGCCTACGAGCAGTACTTC. This chain uses TRBV19 with TRBJ2-7; 10 bases match TRBD1. CDR3 length: 14 amino acids. The V and J ends lost 5 bases and 2 bases, in that order; junction bases with no gene match: 3. Germline values: CDR1 LNHDA, CDR2 SQIVND (reference sequence). Together with reference TRBV19 and TRBJ2-7, the CDR3 gives the full variable domain: DGGITQSPKYLFRKEGQNVTLSCEQNLNHDAMYWYRQDPGQGLRLIYYSQIVNDFQKGDIAEGYSVSREKKESFPLTVTSAQKNPTAFYLCASSAGTGAYEQYFGPGTRLTVT.